The 25 T cell receptor beta chains in this list originate from one sample, sequenced in a study of T cell responses to AZD1222 COVID-19 vaccine. Assay: immunoSEQ multiplex PCR; the TCRdb copy retains only in-frame clones and omits some. The sample holds about 120,000 clones, under 95% seen once. The sequencing used peripheral blood, collected 28 days after the second AZD1222 dose. These receptors were taken from an adult who received the AZD1222 COVID-19 vaccine.

The chain couples TRBV18 to TRBJ2-1; D is unresolved. Per germline, CDR1 KGHSH and CDR2 LQKENI. The CDR3 runs 11 residues. The V gene lost 3 bases and the J gene lost 10 bases, with 7 bases spanning the gap. The CDR3 region has the DNA TGTGCCAGCTCACCCCCCGGGGAGCAGTTCTTC. Translation: CASSPPGEQFF. Full variable domain (missing parts from reference TRBV18 and TRBJ2-1): NAGVMQNPRHLVRRRGQEARLRCSPMKGHSHVYWYRQLPEEGLKFMVYLQKENIIDESGMPKERFSAEFPKEGPSILRIQQVVRGDSAAYFCASSPPGEQFFGPGTRLTVL.

This clone was recorded a few times. The chain uses TRBV7-3 and TRBJ2-2; 10 bases fit TRBD2. The germline V gene encodes CDR1 SGHTA and CDR2 FQGTGA. V lost 2 bases and J lost 3; bases outside the gene matches: 0. This CDR3 is built from 15 residues. The CDR3 sequence: CASSLLAGDTGELFF. DNA of the CDR3: TGTGCCAGCAGCTTACTAGCGGGAGACACCGGGGAGCTGTTTTTT.

The chain is built from TRBV28 and TRBJ1-2; the D gene is possibly TRBD1 (5 bases). V was shortened by 6 bases and J by 8 bases, with 16 bases between the two germline ends. The CDR3 covers 13 residues. The V gene's germline CDR1 is MDHEN and CDR2 SYDVKM. The CDR3 DNA reads as TGTGCCAGCAGACTCCGGGACTTTAGAGGCTACACCTTC. This gives the protein CASRLRDFRGYTF.

The chain is built from TRBV5-1 and TRBJ2-5, with 15 positions matching TRBD2. Germline CDR1 and CDR2: SGHRS and YFSETQ. The V gene end was trimmed by 5 bases and the J gene end by 3 bases; junction bases not matched to a gene: 8. CDR3 length: 17 amino acids. CDR3 coding DNA: TGCGCCAGCAGGCAAGGACGGACTAGCGGGGGGGAAGAGACCCAGTACTTC. It translates to CASRQGRTSGGEETQYF.

Here the CDR3 DNA reads TGCGCCAGCAGCTCCAATGGACAGACCTTGAAGGGCTACACCTTC. Protein: CASSSNGQTLKGYTF. The V gene is TRBV5-1, the J gene TRBJ1-2; D might be TRBD1 (6 bases). Trimming pared 3 bases from V and 8 bases from J, leaving 20 bases between. The germline V gene encodes CDR1 SGHRS and CDR2 YFSETQ. The CDR3 has 15 amino acids.

There are a few counts of this clone. This chain uses TRBV20-1 with TRBJ2-7; weak D call: TRBD1 (6 bases). Germline values: CDR1 DFQATT, CDR2 SNEGSKA (reference sequence). The V gene lost 3 bases and the J gene lost 1 base, with 13 bases spanning the gap. The CDR3 runs 14 residues. The CDR3 bases are TGCAGTGCTAGTGTACCAGGGGAATCCTACGAGCAGTACTTC. It encodes CSASVPGESYEQYF.

The gene calls are TRBV7-2 and TRBJ2-4; D may match TRBD1 or TRBD2 (5 bases each). In germline, CDR1 is SGHTA, CDR2 FQGNSA. The CDR3 is 16 residues long. Trimming took 5 bases from V and 6 from J, leaving 20 bases between them. The chain's CDR3 is CASSKEGTSTGNIQYF. DNA for the CDR3: TGTGCCAGCAGCAAAGAAGGGACCTCGACGGGAAACATTCAGTACTTC.

The chain combines TRBV7-2 with TRBJ1-2; 9 bases line up with TRBD1. J was trimmed by 3 bases and V by 4 bases; bases with no gene match: 9. Germline values: CDR1 SGHTA, CDR2 FQGNSA. The CDR3 is made up of 16 amino acids. The CDR3 region is CASSSSRDREYYGYTF. CDR3 nucleotides: TGTGCCAGCAGCTCGTCCCGGGACAGGGAATACTATGGCTACACCTTC.

The V call is TRBV3-1 (or the pseudogene TRBV3-2), the J call TRBJ2-1, with D unclear. The V end lost 2 bases, the J end lost 5 bases, and 10 bases lay between the germline ends. This CDR3 region has 14 residues. The germline CDR1 and CDR2 sequences are LGHDT and YNNKEL (reference sequence). The CDR3 loop reads CASSQMVANNEQFF. DNA of the CDR3: TGTGCCAGCAGCCAAATGGTGGCCAACAATGAGCAGTTCTTC.

The chain recombines TRBV6-2 or TRBV6-3 with TRBJ2-7; perhaps TRBD2 as D (6 bases). CDR3 length equals 13 residues. V gave up 2 bases and J gave up 4 bases, with 9 bases separating them. Germline V lookup: CDR1 MNHEY, CDR2 SVGEGT. CDR3 bases: TGTGCCAGCAGTTACGCTAGCGAGTACGAGCAGTACTTC. Encoded protein: CASSYASEYEQYF.

The chain couples TRBV15 to TRBJ1-1; 11 nucleotides line up with TRBD1. CDR1 and CDR2 from the germline V gene are LNHNV and YYDKDF (reference sequence). Trimming cost V 1 base and J 4 bases; bases outside gene matches: 2. CDR3 size: 15 residues. DNA of the CDR3: TGTGCCACCAGCAGAGGGGGGACAGGGGGCACTGAAGCTTTCTTT. As protein: CATSRGGTGGTEAFF.

The chain couples TRBV2 to TRBJ2-7; TRBD1 matches 8 bases. J was trimmed by 3 bases and V by 5 bases; bases with no gene match: 9. The germline V gene encodes CDR1 SNHLY and CDR2 FYNNEI. The CDR3 extends over 15 amino acids. CDR3 DNA: TGTGCCAGCAGTTTGGACAGGGTGGTACGCTACGAGCAGTACTTC. It specifies CASSLDRVVRYEQYF.

V gene TRBV19 combines with J gene TRBJ2-7, with 8 bases identical to TRBD1. V gave up 4 bases and J gave up 6 bases; unmatched junction bases: 14. The CDR3 is 16 amino acids. Germline V lookup: CDR1 LNHDA, CDR2 SQIVND (reference sequence). CDR3 protein: CASSRMSGQAEGEQYF. The DNA of the CDR3 is TGTGCCAGTAGTAGGATGTCGGGACAGGCCGAGGGCGAGCAGTACTTC.

The chain carries TRBV5-8 and TRBJ2-1; D perhaps matches TRBD2 (6 bases). This CDR3 region has 14 residues. Germline values: CDR1 SGHTS, CDR2 YDEGEE. Deletions cut 0 bases from V and 8 bases from J, with 12 bases between. CDR3 nucleotide sequence: TGTGCCAGCAGCTTGGTGGCCGGGAGCTATGAGCAGTTCTTC. It specifies CASSLVAGSYEQFF.

In this sample, this clone turned up a few times. The V gene is TRBV14, the J gene TRBJ1-1; unclear D gene. Trimming removed 3 bases at V and 3 bases at J, with 8 bases between. There are 13 residues in the CDR3. Looked up from germline, CDR1 is SGHDN and CDR2 is FVKESK. The DNA of the CDR3 is TGTGCCAGCAGCCAGCTGTTGGACACTGAAGCTTTCTTT. Translation gives CASSQLLDTEAFF.

This clone showed up just once. The chain combines TRBV6-5 with TRBJ1-4; possibly TRBD1 for D (5 bases). The germline V and J ends were trimmed by 8 bases and 4 bases, with 11 bases remaining between them. Germline V gene data show CDR1 as MNHEY and CDR2 as SVGAGI. This CDR3 comprises 13 residues. This CDR3 reads CASFRGDNEKLFF. The CDR3, as DNA: TGTGCCAGCTTCAGAGGGGATAATGAAAAACTGTTTTTT.

CDR3 sequence: CASSVGKDSNTIYF. DNA of the CDR3: TGTGCCAGCAGCGTAGGAAAGGACAGCAACACCATATATTTT. This rearrangement joins TRBV9 to TRBJ1-3; the D gene is possibly TRBD1 (6 bases). Germline assignment: CDR1 SGDLS and CDR2 YYNGEE. The ends were cut back, 0 bases at V and 7 bases at J, with 11 bases in the middle. CDR3 length: 14 amino acids.

V gene TRBV3-1 (or the pseudogene TRBV3-2) combines with J gene TRBJ1-3; unclear D gene. CDR1 is LGHDT, CDR2 YNNKEL, per germline (reference sequence). The CDR3 totals 14 residues. The V end lost 1 base, the J end lost 1 base, and 5 bases lay between the germline ends. The CDR3 protein is CASSQGLSGNTIYF. The CDR3 DNA follows: TGTGCCAGCAGCCAAGGCCTTTCTGGAAACACCATATATTTT.

This chain joins TRBV19 and TRBJ1-5; D not certain. Trimming pared 6 bases from V and 3 bases from J, leaving 9 bases between. The CDR3 consists of 13 residues. Germline V gene sequence: CDR1 LNHDA, CDR2 SQIVND (reference sequence). The CDR3 sequence: CASRTGYNQPQHF. The CDR3 DNA is TGTGCCAGTAGAACGGGCTACAATCAGCCCCAGCATTTT. The whole variable domain, remainder taken from reference TRBV19 and TRBJ1-5, is DGGITQSPKYLFRKEGQNVTLSCEQNLNHDAMYWYRQDPGQGLRLIYYSQIVNDFQKGDIAEGYSVSREKKESFPLTVTSAQKNPTAFYLCASRTGYNQPQHFGDGTRLSIL.

The J gene is TRBJ2-1, the V gene TRBV7-8; 14 bases map to TRBD2. The V gene end was trimmed by 1 base and the J gene end by 7 bases; junction bases not matched to a gene: 9. Germline CDR1 and CDR2: SGHVS and FQNEAQ. The CDR3 has 18 residues. In DNA form, the CDR3 reads TGTGCCAGCAGCTTAGTATCGAGGACTAGCGGGAGGAAAAATGAGCAGTTCTTC. Translated, it gives CASSLVSRTSGRKNEQFF.

The chain has TRBV13 and TRBJ1-2; D is uncertain. Germline V CDR1 and CDR2: PRHDT, FYEKMQ (reference sequence). This CDR3 comprises 13 residues. V gave up 5 bases and J gave up 8 bases, with 15 bases separating them. The CDR3 here is CASSQGRTRGYTF. CDR3 DNA sequence: TGTGCCAGCAGCCAAGGACGGACCCGAGGCTACACCTTC.

This clone has a single count. The CDR3, as DNA: TGTGCCAGCAGTTACTCAGGTCGGGGGAACACTGAAGCTTTCTTT. It encodes CASSYSGRGNTEAFF. The J gene is TRBJ1-1, the V gene TRBV6-5; D is ambiguous. This CDR3 is built from 15 residues. The germline gives CDR1 MNHEY, CDR2 SVGAGI. Trimming removed 0 bases from V and 1 base from J, with 9 bases in between.

V usage is TRBV10-3 and J usage is TRBJ2-5, with 11 bases that match TRBD2. CDR3 length equals 15 residues. Germline CDR1 and CDR2: ENHRY and SYGVKD. The V and J ends lost 2 bases and 5 bases, in that order; junction bases with no gene match: 4. CDR3 sequence reads: CAISEIGTSGETQYF. In DNA, the CDR3 is TGTGCCATCAGTGAGATTGGGACTAGCGGCGAGACCCAGTACTTC.

The chain joins TRBV6-6 to TRBJ2-3; 11 bases are shared with TRBD2. The CDR3 consists of 16 residues. J lost 4 bases, V lost 5 bases, and 8 bases had no gene match. CDR1 and CDR2 (germline): MNHNY, SVGAGI (reference sequence). The CDR3 nucleotides read TGTGCCAGCAGTCTTACTAGCGGGAGAGTTTCAGATACGCAGTATTTT. The encoded protein is CASSLTSGRVSDTQYF.

This rearrangement joins TRBV29-1 to TRBJ1-2; possible D gene TRBD1, 5 bases. The CDR3 length is 12 residues. CDR1 and CDR2 (germline): SQVTM, ANQGSEA. The V end was cut by 5 bases, the J end by 8 bases, with 15 bases between. CDR3 in amino acids: CSVSGTAKGYTF. Here the CDR3 DNA reads TGCAGCGTTTCCGGGACGGCGAAGGGCTACACCTTC.